This TCR beta chain was identified during a study of T-cell reconstitution after alpha-beta-depleted transplantation in children. General study findings and limits: The study reportedly traced alpha-beta T cells about two months after transplant to several hundred expanded graft clones.

For TCRbeta, the library was prepared with unique molecular identifiers. A single record per CDR3 protein comes from TCRdb applying MiXCR to the PCR reads. Among over 200,000 distinct CDR3 sequences listed, 9.5% to 13% were seen once. V gave up 8 bases and J gave up 5 bases, with 15 bases separating them. In germline, CDR1 is SNHLY, CDR2 FYNNEI. This CDR3 contains 13 residues. A remark on this clonotype: Its antigen is not known.

This specimen consisted of PBMCs, obtained before TCRalphabeta/CD19-depleted stem cell transplant. This sequence originates from a child under two years old with acute myeloid leukemia, due to receive a stem cell transplant. The V call is TRBV2, the J call TRBJ2-5; D possibly corresponds to TRBD1 (6 bases). CDR3 amino acids: CASGTGPRETQYF. The CDR3 DNA follows: TGTGCCAGCGGAACAGGGCCCAGGGAGACCCAGTACTTC.